Listed below are T cell receptor beta chains from one sample, sequenced in a study of blood T cell repertoires in COVID-19. TCRdb's copy holds only in-frame clones and misses some; the assay was immunoSEQ multiplex PCR. The repertoire holds under 250,000 clones, roughly 80% seen once, with about 7.2% in the top ten. Sequenced material: peripheral blood. Source of these receptors: a woman aged 70-85 years with acute or convalescent COVID-19. Each CDR3 is given with its conserved first and last residue. The order of the fields is V gene, J gene, clone size, D gene, CDR3 DNA, CDR3 protein. The D gene is left open where the match is weak. Clone size appears in some rows only: once, few, many, or a class for an expanded clone.

V gene: TRBV5-1; J gene: TRBJ2-6; clone size: NA; D gene: NA; CDR3 DNA: TGCGCCAGCAGCTTGTTGGCGGGTCTATCCCGCTCTGGGGCCAACGTCCTGACTTTC; CDR3 protein: CASSLLAGLSRSGANVLTF
V gene: TRBV12-3/TRBV12-4; J gene: TRBJ1-2; clone size: once; D gene: NA; CDR3 DNA: TGTGCCAGCAGTTTTGAAGGGGCTGGCTACACCTTC; CDR3 protein: CASSFEGAGYTF
V gene: TRBV5-8; J gene: TRBJ1-5; clone size: few; D gene: NA; CDR3 DNA: TGTGCCAGCAGCTTGCACAGTACGCGGGCCAATCAGCCCCAGCATTTT; CDR3 protein: CASSLHSTRANQPQHF
V gene: TRBV30; J gene: TRBJ1-6; clone size: few; D gene: TRBD1; CDR3 DNA: TGTGCCTGGGCAGCTAGGGACAGGGTGGCTTCACCCCTCCACTTT; CDR3 protein: CAWAARDRVASPLHF
V gene: TRBV28; J gene: TRBJ2-7; clone size: few; D gene: NA; CDR3 DNA: TGTGCCAGCAGTGAAACAGCGGTCGAGCAGTACTTC; CDR3 protein: CASSETAVEQYF
V gene: TRBV2; J gene: TRBJ2-3; clone size: NA; D gene: TRBD2; CDR3 DNA: TGTGCCAGCGGCGCGGGGGATTCCACAGATACGCAGTATTTT; CDR3 protein: CASGAGDSTDTQYF
V gene: TRBV19; J gene: TRBJ2-3; clone size: once; D gene: NA; CDR3 DNA: TGTGCCAGTAGTATAGTAGGGACAAGCACAGATACGCAGTATTTT; CDR3 protein: CASSIVGTSTDTQYF
V gene: TRBV27; J gene: TRBJ2-5; clone size: NA; D gene: NA; CDR3 DNA: TGTGCCACTCGTGAGGGTGCACAAGAGACCCAGTACTTC; CDR3 protein: CATREGAQETQYF
V gene: TRBV5-4; J gene: TRBJ1-5; clone size: NA; D gene: NA; CDR3 DNA: TGTGCCAGCAGCTTGGGATCGGGCCAGGGGCAGCCCCAGCATTTT; CDR3 protein: CASSLGSGQGQPQHF
V gene: TRBV4-1; J gene: TRBJ1-5; clone size: NA; D gene: NA; CDR3 DNA: TGCGCCAGCAGCCAAGATTCTGGCACCGGCGGAGGTCAGCCCCAGCATTTT; CDR3 protein: CASSQDSGTGGGQPQHF
V gene: TRBV6-5; J gene: TRBJ1-2; clone size: many; D gene: TRBD1; CDR3 DNA: TGTGCCAGCAGTTACATTAGGACAGGGGGTAACTATGGCTACACCTTC; CDR3 protein: CASSYIRTGGNYGYTF
V gene: TRBV6-5; J gene: TRBJ2-4; clone size: NA; D gene: TRBD1; CDR3 DNA: TGTGCCAGCAGTCCCCCAGGGGGTGGAAACATTCAGTACTTC; CDR3 protein: CASSPPGGGNIQYF
V gene: TRBV7-2; J gene: TRBJ2-7; clone size: NA; D gene: NA; CDR3 DNA: TGTGCCAGCAGCTTAGCCCCCGACACGGTGCACGAGCAGTACTTC; CDR3 protein: CASSLAPDTVHEQYF
V gene: TRBV3-1/TRBV3-2; J gene: TRBJ2-4; clone size: NA; D gene: TRBD2; CDR3 DNA: TGTGCCAGCAGCCAAGACACTAGCGAAGGAAACATTCAGTACTTC; CDR3 protein: CASSQDTSEGNIQYF
V gene: TRBV4-3; J gene: TRBJ2-1; clone size: NA; D gene: NA; CDR3 DNA: TGCGCCAGCAGCCAAGTTGGTGCGGGGTACAATGAGCAGTTCTTC; CDR3 protein: CASSQVGAGYNEQFF
V gene: TRBV10-3; J gene: TRBJ2-3; clone size: NA; D gene: TRBD2; CDR3 DNA: TGTGCCATCAGTGAGTCAAGCGGGGGGGCTTCCGCGCAGTATTTT; CDR3 protein: CAISESSGGASAQYF
V gene: TRBV10-1; J gene: TRBJ2-7; clone size: once; D gene: TRBD1; CDR3 DNA: TGCGCCAGCAGGCAGGACAGGGGACCCTACGAGCAGTACTTC; CDR3 protein: CASRQDRGPYEQYF
V gene: TRBV9; J gene: TRBJ2-3; clone size: NA; D gene: TRBD2; CDR3 DNA: TGTGCCAGCAGCGCACCGGGACTAGCGGGGTTCACAGATACGCAGTATTTT; CDR3 protein: CASSAPGLAGFTDTQYF
V gene: TRBV23-1; J gene: TRBJ1-2; clone size: NA; D gene: NA; CDR3 DNA: TGCGCCAGCAGTCGGAGGGTTAACTATGGCTACACCTTC; CDR3 protein: CASSRRVNYGYTF
V gene: TRBV5-1; J gene: TRBJ2-3; clone size: NA; D gene: NA; CDR3 DNA: TGCGCCAGCAGCTTGGCCGGCGCGAGGTCGGCAGATACGCAGTATTTT; CDR3 protein: CASSLAGARSADTQYF
V gene: TRBV12-3/TRBV12-4; J gene: TRBJ1-2; clone size: once; D gene: NA; CDR3 DNA: TGTGCCAGCAGCTATAGAGGGAACTATGGCTACACCTTC; CDR3 protein: CASSYRGNYGYTF
V gene: TRBV10-3; J gene: TRBJ2-7; clone size: NA; D gene: TRBD1; CDR3 DNA: TGTGCCACCAAAACACTAGGACAGGGGGAATCCTACGAGCAGTACTTC; CDR3 protein: CATKTLGQGESYEQYF
V gene: TRBV5-1; J gene: TRBJ2-2; clone size: once; D gene: NA; CDR3 DNA: TGCGCCAGCAGTTCTAAAGTCCCGAACACCGGGGAGCTGTTTTTT; CDR3 protein: CASSSKVPNTGELFF
V gene: TRBV11-3; J gene: TRBJ2-7; clone size: few; D gene: TRBD1; CDR3 DNA: TGTGCCAGCAGCCTGCGACAGGGTTCCTACGAGCAGTACTTC; CDR3 protein: CASSLRQGSYEQYF
V gene: TRBV7-2; J gene: TRBJ2-2; clone size: NA; D gene: NA; CDR3 DNA: TGTGCCAGCCGATACCGGCAGGCGAACACCGGGGAGCTGTTTTTT; CDR3 protein: CASRYRQANTGELFF
V gene: TRBV15; J gene: TRBJ2-5; clone size: NA; D gene: NA; CDR3 DNA: TGTGCCACCAGCAGAGATAGGCAGGGGAAGGAGACCCAGTACTTC; CDR3 protein: CATSRDRQGKETQYF
V gene: TRBV5-1; J gene: TRBJ2-7; clone size: NA; D gene: TRBD1; CDR3 DNA: TGCGCCAGCAGCTTGTCTGGGACAGGGGGCGCGAGGAGCCGGCGCGAGCAGTACTTC; CDR3 protein: CASSLSGTGGARSRREQYF
V gene: TRBV18; J gene: TRBJ2-2; clone size: NA; D gene: TRBD1; CDR3 DNA: TGTGCCAGCTCCTCCGGACAGGGACACACCGGGGAGCTGTTTTTT; CDR3 protein: CASSSGQGHTGELFF
V gene: TRBV18; J gene: TRBJ2-7; clone size: NA; D gene: NA; CDR3 DNA: TGTGCCAGCTCACCACCGGCAGGGACCTACGAGCAGTACTTC; CDR3 protein: CASSPPAGTYEQYF
V gene: TRBV11-2; J gene: TRBJ1-3; clone size: NA; D gene: NA; CDR3 DNA: TGTGCCAGCAGCTTGCAGGGAAACACCATATATTTT; CDR3 protein: CASSLQGNTIYF
V gene: TRBV7-2; J gene: TRBJ2-3; clone size: NA; D gene: NA; CDR3 DNA: TGTGCCAGCAGCCCCAGGGGTATGTCCACAGATACGCAGTATTTT; CDR3 protein: CASSPRGMSTDTQYF
V gene: TRBV6-5; J gene: TRBJ1-6; clone size: NA; D gene: TRBD1; CDR3 DNA: TGTGCCACTCGGTCCCCAGGGGGGAATTCACCCCTCCACTTT; CDR3 protein: CATRSPGGNSPLHF
V gene: TRBV5-1; J gene: TRBJ1-4; clone size: NA; D gene: TRBD1; CDR3 DNA: TGCGCCAGCAGCCCAGGGGGCGCAGGGGAAAAACTGTTTTTT; CDR3 protein: CASSPGGAGEKLFF
V gene: TRBV7-2; J gene: TRBJ1-1; clone size: NA; D gene: NA; CDR3 DNA: TGTGCCAGCAGCTTAGATTTTCGCGGAGATAAAGCTTTCTTT; CDR3 protein: CASSLDFRGDKAFF
V gene: TRBV9; J gene: TRBJ2-3; clone size: NA; D gene: NA; CDR3 DNA: TGTGCCAGCAGCGTAGGGGGAGTATACACAGATACGCAGTATTTT; CDR3 protein: CASSVGGVYTDTQYF
V gene: TRBV29-1; J gene: TRBJ2-7; clone size: NA; D gene: TRBD1; CDR3 DNA: TGCAGCGTTTGTAGGGACAGGGGACACGAGCAGTACTTC; CDR3 protein: CSVCRDRGHEQYF
V gene: TRBV3-1/TRBV3-2; J gene: TRBJ2-7; clone size: few; D gene: TRBD1; CDR3 DNA: TGTGCCAGCAGCCGAGGGACAGGAAACTACGAGCAGTACTTC; CDR3 protein: CASSRGTGNYEQYF
V gene: TRBV21-1; J gene: TRBJ1-2; clone size: NA; D gene: NA; CDR3 DNA: TGTGCCAGCAGCAAAGAGGACAGGGGCTGCGGCTACACCTTC; CDR3 protein: CASSKEDRGCGYTF
V gene: TRBV27; J gene: TRBJ2-7; clone size: NA; D gene: TRBD1; CDR3 DNA: TGTGCCAGCAGTTCGCTGACAGGGGGCTACGAGCAGTACTTC; CDR3 protein: CASSSLTGGYEQYF
V gene: TRBV5-4; J gene: TRBJ1-3; clone size: once; D gene: NA; CDR3 DNA: TGTGCCGGGAGGACTGATCCAACGGGAAACACCATATATTTT; CDR3 protein: CAGRTDPTGNTIYF
V gene: TRBV11-2; J gene: TRBJ2-3; clone size: NA; D gene: NA; CDR3 DNA: TGTGCCAGCAGCCCAAGGGGGGGGGCGTGGGGCACAGATACGCAGTATTTT; CDR3 protein: CASSPRGGAWGTDTQYF
V gene: TRBV27; J gene: TRBJ1-2; clone size: few; D gene: NA; CDR3 DNA: TGTGCCAGCAGTTTATCGGGGGCGCGCTATGGCTACACCTTC; CDR3 protein: CASSLSGARYGYTF
V gene: TRBV24-1; J gene: TRBJ2-6; clone size: NA; D gene: NA; CDR3 DNA: TGTGCCACCAGTGAGGGAGTAGGCTCTGGGGCCAACGTCCTGACTTTC; CDR3 protein: CATSEGVGSGANVLTF
V gene: TRBV6-5; J gene: TRBJ1-1; clone size: NA; D gene: NA; CDR3 DNA: TGTGCCAGCAGTTATGGGGGGGCGCAAACTGAAGCTTTCTTT; CDR3 protein: CASSYGGAQTEAFF
V gene: TRBV11-2; J gene: TRBJ2-5; clone size: NA; D gene: NA; CDR3 DNA: TGTGCCAGCAGCAGAAACCGGGACTCGTACCAAGAGACCCAGTACTTC; CDR3 protein: CASSRNRDSYQETQYF
V gene: TRBV2; J gene: TRBJ1-5; clone size: once; D gene: TRBD1; CDR3 DNA: TGTGCTAGCAGAGGGACAGTGGGACAGCCCCAGCATTTT; CDR3 protein: CASRGTVGQPQHF
V gene: TRBV7-2; J gene: TRBJ2-2; clone size: once; D gene: TRBD1; CDR3 DNA: TGTGCCAGCAGCGAGGGGGCCTACACCGGGGAGCTGTTTTTT; CDR3 protein: CASSEGAYTGELFF
V gene: TRBV18; J gene: TRBJ1-2; clone size: few; D gene: NA; CDR3 DNA: TGTGCCAGCTCATCTACCTATGGCTACACCTTC; CDR3 protein: CASSSTYGYTF
V gene: TRBV6-5; J gene: TRBJ2-7; clone size: NA; D gene: TRBD1; CDR3 DNA: TGTGCCAGCAGTCCCGGGACAGAGACCTACGAGCAGTACTTC; CDR3 protein: CASSPGTETYEQYF
V gene: TRBV5-1; J gene: TRBJ2-5; clone size: NA; D gene: NA; CDR3 DNA: TGCGCCAGCAGGGGGCGAGTCCCCCAAGAGACCCAGTACTTC; CDR3 protein: CASRGRVPQETQYF
V gene: TRBV4-1; J gene: TRBJ2-7; clone size: NA; D gene: TRBD1; CDR3 DNA: TGCGCCAGCAGCCGAGGGACAGGCGTGTCCTACGAGCAGTACTTC; CDR3 protein: CASSRGTGVSYEQYF
V gene: TRBV6-4; J gene: TRBJ1-2; clone size: NA; D gene: NA; CDR3 DNA: TGTGCCAGCAGTGACTCGAGTGCAGTGCCAGGGGTAGGCTTTATCCATGGCTACACCTTC; CDR3 protein: CASSDSSAVPGVGFIHGYTF
V gene: TRBV6-4; J gene: TRBJ2-7; clone size: NA; D gene: NA; CDR3 DNA: TGTGCCAGCAGTGACCCTGGACAGTACGAGCAGTACTTC; CDR3 protein: CASSDPGQYEQYF
V gene: TRBV6-6; J gene: TRBJ1-3; clone size: once; D gene: NA; CDR3 DNA: TGTGCCAGCCTCGGGCTAGGGGCTGGAAACACCATATATTTT; CDR3 protein: CASLGLGAGNTIYF
V gene: TRBV5-1; J gene: TRBJ1-6; clone size: NA; D gene: NA; CDR3 DNA: TGCGCCAGCAGCCTCACCGGGACACCGAATAATTCACCCCTCCACTTT; CDR3 protein: CASSLTGTPNNSPLHF
V gene: TRBV10-1; J gene: TRBJ1-5; clone size: few; D gene: TRBD1; CDR3 DNA: TGCGCCAGCGGGACAGGGTCCCGCGTGGATCAGCCCCAGCATTTT; CDR3 protein: CASGTGSRVDQPQHF
V gene: TRBV6-1; J gene: TRBJ2-5; clone size: NA; D gene: TRBD2; CDR3 DNA: TGTGCCAGCAGTGAAGCAACGGGGGGGCGGGTGACCCAATACTTC; CDR3 protein: CASSEATGGRVTQYF
V gene: TRBV7-8; J gene: TRBJ1-1; clone size: once; D gene: NA; CDR3 DNA: TGTGCCAGCAGCTTAGGGACTGTGGAAGCTTTCTTT; CDR3 protein: CASSLGTVEAFF
V gene: TRBV24-1; J gene: TRBJ2-1; clone size: NA; D gene: TRBD2; CDR3 DNA: TGTGCCACCAGTGAGCCGCCGGGACTAGCTTCAGGCGAGCAGTTCTTC; CDR3 protein: CATSEPPGLASGEQFF
V gene: TRBV18; J gene: TRBJ1-1; clone size: NA; D gene: NA; CDR3 DNA: TGTGCCAGCTCGCCGGACACTGAAGCTTTCTTT; CDR3 protein: CASSPDTEAFF